Shown below are 17 T cell receptor beta chains from a single sample sequenced in a study of post-analysis software for immune sequencing data. Study-wide points: Higher frequency in patients than in controls was seen for roughly five TRBV segments, with TRBV5-6, TRBV5-1 and TRBV20-1 among them.

These receptors lack a known antigen. Unique-molecular-identifier-tagged TCR beta cDNA libraries were used. MiXCR, applied by TCRdb to the PCR reads, yields one record per CDR3 protein. The table has about 200,000 distinct CDR3 sequences, over 25% seen once. The source material was blood. Receptors were obtained from a girl aged 2-17 years with multiple sclerosis.

The V call is TRBV5-1, the J call TRBJ1-2, with D uncertain. The CDR3 consists of 14 residues. Germline CDR1 SGHRS, CDR2 YFSETQ. V gave up 0 bases and J gave up 6 bases, with 12 bases separating them. DNA for the CDR3: TGCGCCAGCAGCTTGGCGGGCCGCGGGGATGGCTACACCTTC. Its protein product is CASSLAGRGDGYTF.

The chain links TRBV28 to TRBJ2-1; D tentatively reads TRBD1 or TRBD2 (5 bases each). The CDR3 length is 15 residues. The germline V gene has CDR1 MDHEN and CDR2 SYDVKM. Trimming pared 3 bases from V and 12 bases from J, leaving 21 bases between. The chain's CDR3 is CASSFNGLAGGGQFF. In nucleotides, the CDR3 is TGTGCCAGCAGTTTCAATGGGCTTGCTGGTGGGGGGCAGTTCTTC.

Concerning this clonotype itself: This may stem from a read error, because a much larger clone lies one nucleotide away. The CDR3 loop reads CATSRLRGDTQHF. In DNA, the CDR3 is TGTGCCACCAGCAGACTGAGGGGAGATACGCAGCATTTT. The rearrangement links TRBV15 to TRBJ1-5; tentative D call: TRBD1 (5 bases). CDR1 and CDR2 (germline): LNHNV, YYDKDF (reference sequence). Trimming removed 2 bases from V and 13 bases from J, with 15 bases in between. The CDR3 totals 13 residues. Combining the CDR3 with reference TRBV15 and TRBJ1-5 gives the whole variable domain DAMVIQNPRYQVTQFGKPVTLSCSQTLNHNVMYWYQQKSSQAPKLLFHYYDKDFNNEADTPDNFQSRRPNTSFCFLDIRSPGLGDTAMYLCATSRLRGDTQHFGDGTRLSIL.

The sample holds many counts of this clonotype. The gene calls are TRBV14 and TRBJ2-1; a weak D match, TRBD1 (6 bases). V lost 4 bases to trimming and J lost 3 bases, with 19 bases between them. The CDR3 extends over 17 amino acids. Germline V lookup: CDR1 SGHDN, CDR2 FVKESK. The CDR3 here is CASSPPRTGFFYNEQFF. DNA of the CDR3: TGTGCCAGCAGCCCCCCACGAACAGGGTTCTTCTACAATGAGCAGTTCTTC.

This clonotype appeared a few times. V and J are TRBV28 and TRBJ1-1; 8 nucleotides match TRBD1. Germline V gives CDR1 MDHEN, CDR2 SYDVKM. This CDR3 region has 12 residues. After removal of 5 bases from V and 11 bases from J, the junction contained 7 bases not matched to a gene. CDR3 in amino acids: CASSPGTGSAFF. DNA of the CDR3: TGTGCCAGCAGTCCCGGGACAGGTTCGGCTTTCTTT.

The V gene is TRBV21-1, the J gene TRBJ2-7. TRBV21-1 is noted as a pseudogene. This CDR3 has 12 amino acids. CDR3 amino acids: CASSRNSYEQYF. The CDR3 nucleotides read TGTGCCAGCAGCCGTAACTCCTACGAGCAGTACTTC.

This clonotype was observed a few times. This chain links TRBV5-1 with TRBJ2-5; D not resolved. Germline lookup yields CDR1 SGHRS and CDR2 YFSETQ. The length of the CDR3 is 14 residues. The V and J ends lost 0 bases and 3 bases respectively, with 9 bases between them. This CDR3 is CASSLGAAEETQYF. CDR3 nucleotides: TGCGCCAGCAGCTTGGGTGCCGCCGAAGAGACCCAGTACTTC. Supplemented by reference TRBV5-1 and TRBJ2-5, the full variable domain reads KAGVTQTPRYLIKTRGQQVTLSCSPISGHRSVSWYQQTPGQGLQFLFEYFSETQRNKGNFPGRFSGRQFSNSRSEMNVSTLELGDSALYLCASSLGAAEETQYFGPGTRLLVL.

V usage is TRBV7-2 and J usage is TRBJ1-2; 7 bases fit TRBD1. With 1 base clipped from V and 4 bases from J, the junction kept 3 bases outside the gene matches. Germline V lookup: CDR1 SGHTA, CDR2 FQGNSA. The CDR3 has 14 residues. DNA of the CDR3: TGTGCCAGCAGCTTAGAGCCAGGGGGCTATGGCTACACCTTC. Translating it yields CASSLEPGGYGYTF.

J is TRBJ1-1 and V is TRBV12-3 or TRBV12-4, with a possible D match to TRBD1 (5 bases). Between the trimmed V and J ends, which lost 5 bases and 4 bases, there was a span of 14 bases. The CDR3 length is 14 residues. The CDR3 loop is CASSTLGVSTEAFF. CDR3 in DNA: TGTGCCAGCAGTACACTGGGGGTGAGCACTGAAGCTTTCTTT.

The sample holds many counts of this clonotype. The CDR3 region is CASSLGGHSYEQYF. Written as DNA, the CDR3 is TGTGCCAGCAGTTTAGGGGGACACTCCTACGAGCAGTACTTC. The V call is TRBV28, the J call TRBJ2-7; perhaps TRBD1 as D (6 bases). The CDR3 is 14 amino acids. Trimming cost V 2 bases and J 0 bases, with 8 bases left between them. The germline gives CDR1 MDHEN, CDR2 SYDVKM.

About this clonotype: The CDR3 does not close with the conserved phenylalanine or tryptophan, likely indicating a read error. The chain joins TRBV6-5 to TRBJ2-1; a possible D gene is TRBD2 (5 bases). Germline V gives CDR1 MNHEY, CDR2 SVGAGI. Deletions cut 0 bases from V and 2 bases from J, with 14 bases between. This CDR3 has 17 amino acids. CDR3 protein: CASSYSGGRVPYNEQFV. For the CDR3, the DNA is TGTGCCAGCAGTTACTCTGGCGGGCGCGTCCCCTACAATGAGCAGTTCGTC.

Concerning this clonotype: One junction end does not reproduce the germline sequence, and a read error may be involved. The chain carries TRBV6-5 and TRBJ1-1; TRBD1 aligns across 11 bases. Looked up from germline, CDR1 is MNHEY and CDR2 is SVGAGI. CDR3 length equals 16 residues. The CDR3 DNA reads TGTGCCGGCAGTACCTGGACAGGGGGCATGAACACTGAAGCTTTCTTT. This encodes CAGSTWTGGMNTEAFF.

This clonotype was seen repeatedly, ten times or more. The J gene is TRBJ1-2, the V gene TRBV7-9; D unresolved. The V and J ends lost 8 bases and 0 bases respectively, with 16 bases between them. CDR1 is SEHNR, CDR2 FQNEAQ, per germline (reference sequence). This CDR3 has 15 residues. The CDR3 coding sequence is TGTGCCAGCGGCGCCCTCGTCGGAGCTAACTATGGCTACACCTTC. Amino acids: CASGALVGANYGYTF.

This clonotype has a handful of counts. V and J are TRBV2 and TRBJ2-3, with TRBD2 as a possible D gene (6 bases). From germline, CDR1 is SNHLY and CDR2 FYNNEI. The CDR3 is made up of 13 amino acids. Trimming cost V 9 bases and J 9 bases, with 19 bases left between them. The CDR3 is CASGGSYIDTQYF. The CDR3 DNA follows: TGTGCCAGTGGGGGGTCGTACATCGACACGCAGTATTTT. The full variable domain, its missing parts supplied by reference TRBV2 and TRBJ2-3, is EPEVTQTPSHQVTQMGQEVILRCVPISNHLYFYWYRQILGQKVEFLVSFYNNEISEKSEIFDDQFSVERPDGSNFTLKIRSTKLEDSAMYFCASGGSYIDTQYFGPGTRLTVL.

This clonotype was counted ten times or more. The chain uses TRBV4-2 and TRBJ2-3; D is perhaps TRBD1 (6 bases). V lost 2 bases and J 5 bases, leaving 35 bases between the germline ends. Germline V lookup: CDR1 LGHNA, CDR2 YNFKEQ. CDR3 length: 22 residues. CDR3 loop: CASSQPHPDSISTWMERDTQYF. Written as DNA, the CDR3 is TGTGCCAGCAGCCAACCCCACCCGGACAGCATATCGACCTGGATGGAGAGAGATACGCAGTATTTT.

The rearrangement uses TRBV29-1 and TRBJ1-2; D not resolved. The germline V gene has CDR1 SQVTM and CDR2 ANQGSEA. The V end was cut by 0 bases, the J end by 7 bases, with 21 bases between. The CDR3 spans 16 residues. In DNA form, the CDR3 reads TGCAGCGTTGAAGATCGTGCGACGGCTGGCCTAGGTGGCTACACCTTC. This translates into CSVEDRATAGLGGYTF.

This clonotype has just one count. This rearrangement joins TRBV28 to TRBJ1-2; 7 bases are shared with TRBD1. The CDR3 sequence is 14 residues long. Germline V gene lookup returns CDR1 MDHEN and CDR2 SYDVKM. V lost 3 bases, J lost 4 bases, and 5 bases stayed unmatched. The CDR3 sequence: CASSFGQAGYGYTF. The CDR3 DNA follows: TGTGCCAGCAGTTTCGGACAGGCTGGCTATGGCTACACCTTC.